This T cell receptor beta chain was identified during a study of shared clonotypes between healthy human individuals. Sequencing used immunoSEQ multiplex PCR; TCRdb keeps in-frame clones, though not all of them. The sample gives over a million clones, 75% to 85% of which show up once; more than 0.5% is in the top ten. V was clipped by 6 bases and J by 4 bases; unmatched bases: 3. CDR3 length: 14 residues. CDR1 and CDR2 from the germline V gene are MNHEY and SVGAGI. This TCR was sampled from a man between 18 and 29 years old in good health. Some clones in this sample may be carry-over from other donors' samples. The J gene is TRBJ1-5, the V gene TRBV6-5; 10 bases match TRBD1. The sequencing sample was made of memory CD4+ T cells from PBMCs. Subset noted: CD45RA-negative fraction. The CDR3 protein is CASSADRGNQPQHF. DNA for the CDR3: TGTGCCAGCAGCGCGGACAGGGGGAATCAGCCCCAGCATTTT.